This TCR beta chain appears in the sequencing data of a study of cytomegalovirus exposure and HLA in healthy donors. Study results and caveats: Follow-up analysis found HLA locus-dependent TCR association rates, highest for DRB1 and lowest for HLA-C. Some V segments, TRBV6-2 and TRBV6-3 among them, were indistinguishable and were therefore excluded. A link between a missense DCLRE1C variant and TCR beta V- and J-gene trimming emerged from a later analysis.

13 Jbeta primers and 60 Vbeta primers were used for the PCR. In the authors' workflow: Among the unique TCR beta chains that a later analysis counted, roughly 80 million in all, some 10 million were shared. TCRdb keeps only in-frame clones here, not all; method: immunoSEQ multiplex PCR. The V and J calls and the clone size are those of that table, but D and trimming were determined from the DNA. The record lists about 78,000 clones, of which the ten most abundant hold around 7.5%. The CDR3 consists of 14 residues. V lost 5 bases, J lost 0 bases, and 10 bases lay in between. Germline lookup yields CDR1 MNHEY and CDR2 SVGAGI. As concerns this clone: The antigen remains undetermined.

The chain employs TRBV6-5 and TRBJ1-2; D may be TRBD1 (6 bases). The sample comprised PBMCs. The clonotype was recovered from a female donor in good health and CMV-seropositive. CDR3 nucleotide sequence: TGTGCCAGCAGTGCGACAGGAACTAACTATGGCTACACCTTC. This translates into CASSATGTNYGYTF.